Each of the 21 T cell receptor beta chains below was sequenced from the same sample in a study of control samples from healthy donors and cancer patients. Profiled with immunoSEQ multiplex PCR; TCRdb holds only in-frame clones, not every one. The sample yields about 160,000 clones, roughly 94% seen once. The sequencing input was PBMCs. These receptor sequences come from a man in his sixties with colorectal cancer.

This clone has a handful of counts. The CDR3 sequence: CASSLGTGGGQPQHF. In DNA form, the CDR3 reads TGTGCCAGCAGCTTAGGGACAGGGGGCGGCCAGCCCCAGCATTTT. The chain joins TRBV7-2 to TRBJ1-5; 11 bases map to TRBD1. Germline V gene data show CDR1 as SGHTA and CDR2 as FQGNSA. The CDR3 runs 15 residues. The V segment lost 1 base and the J segment 7 bases; nucleotides outside the gene matches: 3.

This CDR3 reads CASSLDLAHEQYF. CDR3 nucleotides: TGTGCCAGCAGCTTAGACCTGGCCCACGAGCAGTACTTC. This chain joins TRBV7-9 and TRBJ2-7; no reliable D call. The CDR3 totals 13 residues. The V gene lost 1 base and the J gene lost 5 bases, with 9 bases spanning the gap. Germline V gives CDR1 SEHNR, CDR2 FQNEAQ (reference sequence).

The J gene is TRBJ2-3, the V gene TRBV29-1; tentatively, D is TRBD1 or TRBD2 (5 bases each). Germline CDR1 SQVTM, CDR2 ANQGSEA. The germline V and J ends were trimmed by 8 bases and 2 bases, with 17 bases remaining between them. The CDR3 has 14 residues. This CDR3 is CSSIRDRYTDTQYF. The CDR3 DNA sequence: TGCAGCTCTATCCGGGACCGATACACAGATACGCAGTATTTT.

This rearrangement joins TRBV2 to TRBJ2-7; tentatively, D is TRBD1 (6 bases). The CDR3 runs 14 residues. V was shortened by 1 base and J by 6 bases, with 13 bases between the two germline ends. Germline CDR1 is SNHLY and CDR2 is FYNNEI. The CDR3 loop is CASSEGLDSGEQYF. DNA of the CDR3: TGTGCCAGCAGTGAAGGGTTGGACAGCGGCGAGCAGTACTTC. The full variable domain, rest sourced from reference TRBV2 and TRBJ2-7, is EPEVTQTPSHQVTQMGQEVILRCVPISNHLYFYWYRQILGQKVEFLVSFYNNEISEKSEIFDDQFSVERPDGSNFTLKIRSTKLEDSAMYFCASSEGLDSGEQYFGPGTRLTVT.

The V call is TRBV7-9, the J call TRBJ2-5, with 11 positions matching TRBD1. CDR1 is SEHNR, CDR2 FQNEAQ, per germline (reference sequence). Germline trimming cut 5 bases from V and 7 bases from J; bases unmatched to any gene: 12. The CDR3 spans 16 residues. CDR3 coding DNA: TGTGCCAGCAGCCCGGAATGGACAGGGGGCGCCGGGACCCAGTACTTC. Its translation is CASSPEWTGGAGTQYF.

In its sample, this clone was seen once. The CDR3 sequence is CASSTGIYQPQHF. The CDR3 coding sequence is TGTGCCAGCAGCACAGGGATATACCAGCCCCAGCATTTT. The chain recombines TRBV12-3 or TRBV12-4 with TRBJ1-5; D possibly corresponds to TRBD1 (6 bases). The CDR3 spans 13 residues. V was shortened by 6 bases and J by 7 bases, with 13 bases between the two germline ends.

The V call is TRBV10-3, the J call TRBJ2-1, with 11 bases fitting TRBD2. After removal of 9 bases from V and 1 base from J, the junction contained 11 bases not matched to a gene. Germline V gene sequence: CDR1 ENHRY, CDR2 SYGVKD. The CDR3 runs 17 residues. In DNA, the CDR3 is TGTGCCATTGGGACTAGCGGTGCCCTTGGGTCCTACAATGAGCAGTTCTTC. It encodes CAIGTSGALGSYNEQFF.

The CDR3 DNA reads as TGTGCCAGCTCACCAAATAGGGACACGACAGATACGCAGTATTTT. It translates to CASSPNRDTTDTQYF. The J gene is TRBJ2-3, the V gene TRBV18; tentatively, D is TRBD1 (6 bases). The germline V gene has CDR1 KGHSH and CDR2 LQKENI. Trimming left V 2 bases short and J 3 bases short, with 12 bases between. CDR3 length equals 15 residues.

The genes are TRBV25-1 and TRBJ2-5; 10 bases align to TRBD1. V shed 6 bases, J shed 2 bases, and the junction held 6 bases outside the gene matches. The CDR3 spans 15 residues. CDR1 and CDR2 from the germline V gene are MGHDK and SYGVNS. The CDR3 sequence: CASRGDRGPQETQYF. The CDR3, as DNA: TGTGCCAGCAGGGGGGACAGGGGCCCACAAGAGACCCAGTACTTC.

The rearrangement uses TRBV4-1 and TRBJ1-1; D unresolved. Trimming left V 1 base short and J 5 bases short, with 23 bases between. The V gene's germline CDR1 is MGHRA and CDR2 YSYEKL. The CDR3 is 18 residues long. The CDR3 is CASSQVGIRGVRSTEAFF. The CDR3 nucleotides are TGCGCCAGCAGCCAAGTTGGGATCCGGGGTGTAAGGAGTACTGAAGCTTTCTTT.

Here the CDR3 reads CASRVNTEAFF. The CDR3 DNA sequence: TGTGCCAGCAGGGTGAACACTGAAGCTTTCTTT. The chain employs TRBV11-2 and TRBJ1-1; D remains ambiguous. V was trimmed by 6 bases and J by 0 bases, leaving 2 bases between them. The CDR3 runs 11 residues. CDR1 is SGHAT, CDR2 FQNNGV, per germline.

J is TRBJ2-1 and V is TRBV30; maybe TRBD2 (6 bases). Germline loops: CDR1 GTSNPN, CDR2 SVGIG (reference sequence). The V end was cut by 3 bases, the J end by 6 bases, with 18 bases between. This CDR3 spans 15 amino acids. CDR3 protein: CAWSKGRWVANEQFF. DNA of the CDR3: TGTGCCTGGAGCAAGGGGAGGTGGGTGGCCAATGAGCAGTTCTTC.

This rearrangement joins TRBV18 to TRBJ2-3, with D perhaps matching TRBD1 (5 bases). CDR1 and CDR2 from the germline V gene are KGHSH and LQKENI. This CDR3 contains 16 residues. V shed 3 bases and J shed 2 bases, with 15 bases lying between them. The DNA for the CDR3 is TGTGCCAGCTCACCCGTCGTGGCAGGGCACACAGATACGCAGTATTTT. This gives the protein CASSPVVAGHTDTQYF.

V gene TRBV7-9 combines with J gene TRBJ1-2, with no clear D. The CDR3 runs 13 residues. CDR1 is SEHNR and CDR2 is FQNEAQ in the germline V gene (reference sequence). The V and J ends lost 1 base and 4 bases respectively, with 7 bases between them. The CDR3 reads CASSLGQIYGYTF. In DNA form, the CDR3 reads TGTGCCAGCAGCTTAGGCCAGATCTATGGCTACACCTTC.

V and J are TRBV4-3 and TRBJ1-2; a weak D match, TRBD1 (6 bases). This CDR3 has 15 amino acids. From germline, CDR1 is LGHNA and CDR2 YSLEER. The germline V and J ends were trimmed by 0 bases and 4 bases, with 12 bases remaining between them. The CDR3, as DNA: TGCGCCAGCAGCCAAGATCGGGGGGCGACCTATGGCTACACCTTC. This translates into CASSQDRGATYGYTF.

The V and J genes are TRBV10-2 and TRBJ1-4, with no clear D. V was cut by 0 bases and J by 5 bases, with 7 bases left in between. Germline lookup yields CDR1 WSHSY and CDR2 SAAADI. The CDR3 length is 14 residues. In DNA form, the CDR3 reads TGCGCCAGCAGTGAGTCTGGAAGGAATGAAAAACTGTTTTTT. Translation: CASSESGRNEKLFF.

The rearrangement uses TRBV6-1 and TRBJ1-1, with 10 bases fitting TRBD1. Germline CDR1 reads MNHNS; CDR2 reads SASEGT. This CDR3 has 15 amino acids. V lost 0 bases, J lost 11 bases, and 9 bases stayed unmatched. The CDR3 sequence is CASSEAQDRGFGAFF. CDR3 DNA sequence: TGTGCCAGCAGTGAAGCGCAGGACAGGGGGTTTGGGGCTTTCTTT.

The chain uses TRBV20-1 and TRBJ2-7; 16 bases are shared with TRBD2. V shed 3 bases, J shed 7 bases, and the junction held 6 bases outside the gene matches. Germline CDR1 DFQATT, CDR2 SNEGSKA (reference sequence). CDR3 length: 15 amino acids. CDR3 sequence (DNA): TGCAGTGCTAGTACCGGGACTAGCGGGGGGGCAGAGCAGTACTTC. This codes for CSASTGTSGGAEQYF.

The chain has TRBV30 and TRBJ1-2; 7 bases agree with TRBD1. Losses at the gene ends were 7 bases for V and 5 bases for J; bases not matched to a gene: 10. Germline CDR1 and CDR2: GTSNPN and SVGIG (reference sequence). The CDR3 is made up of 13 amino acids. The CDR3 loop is CAFNPGQVYGYTF. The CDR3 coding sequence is TGTGCCTTCAACCCCGGACAGGTTTATGGCTACACCTTC.

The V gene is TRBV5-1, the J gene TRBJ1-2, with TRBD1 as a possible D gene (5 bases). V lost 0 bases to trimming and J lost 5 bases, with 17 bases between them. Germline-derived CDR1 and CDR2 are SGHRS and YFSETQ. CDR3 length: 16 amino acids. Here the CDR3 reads CASSLEGSSHWYGYTF. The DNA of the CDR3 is TGCGCCAGCAGCTTGGAGGGGAGCTCCCACTGGTATGGCTACACCTTC.

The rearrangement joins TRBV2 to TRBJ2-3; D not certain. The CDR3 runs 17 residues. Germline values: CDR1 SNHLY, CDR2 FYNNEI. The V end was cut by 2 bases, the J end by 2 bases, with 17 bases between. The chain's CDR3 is CASSESRVGPDTDTQYF. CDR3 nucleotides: TGTGCCAGCAGTGAAAGTAGAGTAGGTCCAGACACAGATACGCAGTATTTT.